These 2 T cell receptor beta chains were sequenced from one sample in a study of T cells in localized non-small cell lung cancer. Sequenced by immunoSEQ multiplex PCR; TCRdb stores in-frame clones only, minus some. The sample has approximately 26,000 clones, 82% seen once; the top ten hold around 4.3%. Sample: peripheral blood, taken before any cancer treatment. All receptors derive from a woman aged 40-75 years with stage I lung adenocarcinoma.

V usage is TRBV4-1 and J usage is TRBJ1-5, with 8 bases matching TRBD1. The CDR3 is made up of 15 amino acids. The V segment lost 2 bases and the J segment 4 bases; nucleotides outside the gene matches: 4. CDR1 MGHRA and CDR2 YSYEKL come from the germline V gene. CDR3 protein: CASSQPDRDNQPQHF. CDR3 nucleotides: TGCGCCAGCAGCCAACCGGACAGGGATAATCAGCCCCAGCATTTT.

The CDR3 spells CASSQEDRGRSPLHF. CDR3 in DNA: TGCGCCAGCAGCCAAGAGGACAGGGGGCGTTCACCCCTCCACTTT. The rearrangement links TRBV4-1 to TRBJ1-6; TRBD1 aligns across 11 bases. V was clipped by 0 bases and J by 9 bases; unmatched bases: 1. Germline loops: CDR1 MGHRA, CDR2 YSYEKL. This CDR3 is 15 amino acids long.